These 10 T cell receptor beta chains were sequenced from one sample in a study of blood T cell repertoires in COVID-19. Profiled with immunoSEQ multiplex PCR; TCRdb holds only in-frame clones, not every one. The table records tens of thousands of clones, 85% to 90% of them present only once. The sequenced sample consisted of peripheral blood. These receptors came from a man between 60 and 75 years old with active COVID-19.

This clone showed up just a few times. This chain links TRBV4-1 with TRBJ2-5, with D perhaps TRBD1 (6 bases). CDR1 is MGHRA and CDR2 is YSYEKL in the germline V gene. The CDR3 runs to 14 residues. Trimming left V 3 bases short and J 4 bases short, with 12 bases between. The CDR3, as DNA: TGCGCCAGCAGCCAGGACAGCCTCCCAGAGACCCAGTACTTC. Its translation: CASSQDSLPETQYF.

The rearrangement links TRBV27 to TRBJ2-7; 7 bases fit TRBD2. Germline V gene data show CDR1 as MNHEY and CDR2 as SMNVEV (reference sequence). J was trimmed by 6 bases and V by 4 bases; bases with no gene match: 12. The CDR3 contains 15 residues. The DNA for the CDR3 is TGTGCCAGCAGTTCCGTGGCGGGAGTAGATGGCGAGCAGTACTTC. It codes for CASSSVAGVDGEQYF.

Concerning this clone itself: Other DNA sequences within the sample encode an identical CDR3. The chain carries TRBV4-3 and TRBJ2-7; possibly TRBD2 for D (6 bases). The CDR3 loop spans 14 amino acids. Trimming removed 0 bases at V and 7 bases at J, with 13 bases between. Germline loops: CDR1 LGHNA, CDR2 YSLEER. CDR3 sequence: CASSQDLSGGEQYF. As DNA, the CDR3 is TGCGCCAGCAGCCAAGATCTTTCCGGAGGGGAGCAGTACTTC.

The gene calls are TRBV5-1 and TRBJ2-1, with TRBD2 identical over 12 bases. V shed 7 bases and J 4 bases; nucleotides not matched to a gene: 3. The CDR3 length is 14 residues. Germline lookup yields CDR1 SGHRS and CDR2 YFSETQ. The chain's CDR3 is CASSGTSGYNEQFF. The CDR3 DNA reads as TGCGCCAGCTCCGGGACTAGCGGGTACAATGAGCAGTTCTTC.

The V call is TRBV6-5, the J call TRBJ2-7, with TRBD1 identical over 9 bases. The length of the CDR3 is 15 residues. CDR1 is MNHEY, CDR2 SVGAGI, per germline. The trim removed 4 bases at V and 6 bases at J, leaving 10 bases unmatched. The CDR3 DNA is TGTGCCAGCAGTTCCCTGGACAGGGGAAATATCGAGCAGTACTTC. Amino acid sequence: CASSSLDRGNIEQYF.

V usage is TRBV20-1 and J usage is TRBJ2-7; 16 bases map to TRBD2. CDR3 length: 17 amino acids. Trimming removed 3 bases from V and 2 bases from J; junction bases left unmatched: 7. Looked up from germline, CDR1 is DFQATT and CDR2 is SNEGSKA (reference sequence). The CDR3 region has the DNA TGCAGTGCTAGTTTTACCGGGACTAGCGGGAGGGCCTACGAGCAGTACTTC. Translation: CSASFTGTSGRAYEQYF.

This chain joins TRBV19 and TRBJ1-2; no clear D. This CDR3 has 14 residues. V was cut by 1 base and J by 3 bases, with 9 bases left in between. Germline CDR1 reads LNHDA; CDR2 reads SQIVND (reference sequence). The CDR3: CASSIGGTDYGYTF. CDR3 nucleotide sequence: TGTGCCAGTAGTATAGGTGGCACAGACTATGGCTACACCTTC.

V and J are TRBV20-1 and TRBJ2-3; 10 positions match TRBD2. The CDR3 is made up of 14 amino acids. Germline-derived CDR1 and CDR2 are DFQATT and SNEGSKA (reference sequence). J lost 3 bases, V lost 3 bases, and 3 bases had no gene match. CDR3 amino acids: CSASPSGRTDTQYF. The CDR3 bases are TGCAGTGCTAGTCCTAGCGGGAGAACAGATACGCAGTATTTT.

V and J are TRBV11-2 and TRBJ1-2, with 8 bases that match TRBD1. The CDR3 contains 19 residues. CDR1 SGHAT and CDR2 FQNNGV come from the germline V gene. V shed 4 bases and J 2 bases; nucleotides not matched to a gene: 18. The CDR3, as DNA: TGTGCCAGCAGCTCGGCGGGTAGTGCGACAGGGGTGATCAACTATGGCTACACCTTC. It yields the protein CASSSAGSATGVINYGYTF.

The chain recombines TRBV13 with TRBJ2-1, with 8 bases aligning to TRBD2. The V segment lost 4 bases and the J segment 4 bases; nucleotides outside the gene matches: 12. CDR1 and CDR2 (germline): PRHDT, FYEKMQ (reference sequence). The CDR3 contains 17 residues. For the CDR3, the DNA is TGTGCCAGCAGCTCGGGACTTTTAGCGGGACGTTACAATGAGCAGTTCTTC. It translates to CASSSGLLAGRYNEQFF.